This T cell receptor beta chain was sequenced in a study of sequential checkpoint blockade in melanoma. As for the study in general: Both treatment sequences were followed by maintenance nivolumab.

The sample's treatment: randomized to nivolumab then ipilimumab (arm A) or the reverse (arm B). Patients had received no earlier DNA-damaging chemotherapy. From thawed PBMCs, live CD3+CD8+ cells negative for CD19 and CD56 were sorted. Libraries were prepared by immunoSEQ multiplex PCR; TCRdb keeps only in-frame clonotypes and omits some of them. The sample lists approximately 12,000 clones, approximately 83% occurring once. The receptor was isolated from a human donor with melanoma. Sequenced here: CD8+ T cells sorted from blood (inferred from file names), sampled from a patient given nivolumab and ipilimumab in sequence.

The CDR3 coding sequence is TGTGCCAGCAGCTTGACAGGGGGCGGGAATCAGCCCCAGCATTTT. Translating it yields CASSLTGGGNQPQHF. The chain has TRBV11-1 and TRBJ1-5; 10 nucleotides line up with TRBD1. The length of the CDR3 is 15 residues. V shed 3 bases and J 4 bases; nucleotides not matched to a gene: 3. The germline V gene encodes CDR1 SGHAT and CDR2 FQDESV (reference sequence). The whole variable domain, filled in from reference TRBV11-1 and TRBJ1-5, reads EAEVAQSPRYKITEKSQAVAFWCDPISGHATLYWYRQILGQGPELLVQFQDESVVDDSQLPKDRFSAERLKGVDSTLKIQPAELGDSAMYLCASSLTGGGNQPQHFGDGTRLSIL.